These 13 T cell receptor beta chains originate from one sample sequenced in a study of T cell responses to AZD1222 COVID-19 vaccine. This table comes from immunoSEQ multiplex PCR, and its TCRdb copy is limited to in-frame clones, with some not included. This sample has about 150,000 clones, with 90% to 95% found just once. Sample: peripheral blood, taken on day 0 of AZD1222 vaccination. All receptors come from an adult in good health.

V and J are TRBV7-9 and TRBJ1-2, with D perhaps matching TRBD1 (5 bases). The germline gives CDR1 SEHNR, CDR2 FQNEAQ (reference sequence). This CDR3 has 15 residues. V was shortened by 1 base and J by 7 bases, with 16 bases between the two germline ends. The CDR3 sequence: CASSLGDSRPGGYTF. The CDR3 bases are TGTGCCAGCAGCTTAGGGGACTCCCGTCCGGGTGGCTACACCTTC.

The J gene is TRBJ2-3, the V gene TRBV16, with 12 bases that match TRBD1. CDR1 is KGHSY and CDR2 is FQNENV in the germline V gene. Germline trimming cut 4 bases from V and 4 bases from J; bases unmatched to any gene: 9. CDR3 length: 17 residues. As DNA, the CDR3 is TGTGCCAGCAGCCCCCAGGGGACAGGGGGCAAGGCAGATACGCAGTATTTT. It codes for CASSPQGTGGKADTQYF.

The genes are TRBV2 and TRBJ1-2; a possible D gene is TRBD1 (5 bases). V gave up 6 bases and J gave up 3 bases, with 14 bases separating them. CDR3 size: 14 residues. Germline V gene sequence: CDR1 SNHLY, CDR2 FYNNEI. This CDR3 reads CASRRTVGDYGYTF. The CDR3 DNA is TGTGCCAGCAGAAGGACGGTGGGGGACTATGGCTACACCTTC.

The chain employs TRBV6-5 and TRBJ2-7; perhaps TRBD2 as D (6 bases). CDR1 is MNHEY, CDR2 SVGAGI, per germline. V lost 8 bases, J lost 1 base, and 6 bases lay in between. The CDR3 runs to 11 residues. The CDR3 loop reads CASGLSYEQYF. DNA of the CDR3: TGTGCCAGCGGACTATCCTACGAGCAGTACTTC.

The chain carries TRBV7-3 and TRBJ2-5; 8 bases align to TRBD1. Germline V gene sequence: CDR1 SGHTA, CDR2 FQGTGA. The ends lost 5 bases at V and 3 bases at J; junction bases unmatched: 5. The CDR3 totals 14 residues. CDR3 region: CASSPGTGEETQYF. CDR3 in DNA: TGTGCCAGCAGCCCCGGGACAGGAGAAGAGACCCAGTACTTC. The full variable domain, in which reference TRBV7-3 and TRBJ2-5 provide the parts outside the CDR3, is GAGVSQTPSNKVTEKGKYVELRCDPISGHTALYWYRQSLGQGPEFLIYFQGTGAADDSGLPNDRFFAVRPEGSVSTLKIQRTERGDSAVYLCASSPGTGEETQYFGPGTRLLVL.

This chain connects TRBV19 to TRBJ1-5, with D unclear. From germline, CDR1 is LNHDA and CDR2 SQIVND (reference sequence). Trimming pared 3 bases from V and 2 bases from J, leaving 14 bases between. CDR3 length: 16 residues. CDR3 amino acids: CASSIPAEARNQPQHF. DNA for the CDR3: TGTGCCAGTAGTATCCCGGCAGAAGCCCGCAATCAGCCCCAGCATTTT.

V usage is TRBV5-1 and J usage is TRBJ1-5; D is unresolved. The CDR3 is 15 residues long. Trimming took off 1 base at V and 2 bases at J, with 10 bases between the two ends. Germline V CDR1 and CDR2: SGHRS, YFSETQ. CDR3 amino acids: CASSLSGVGNQPQHF. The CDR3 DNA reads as TGCGCCAGCAGCTTGTCCGGAGTCGGCAATCAGCCCCAGCATTTT.

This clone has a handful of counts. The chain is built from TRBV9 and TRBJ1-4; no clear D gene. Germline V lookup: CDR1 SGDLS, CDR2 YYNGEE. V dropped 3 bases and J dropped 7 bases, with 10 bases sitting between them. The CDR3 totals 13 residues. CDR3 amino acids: CASSASSGEKLFF. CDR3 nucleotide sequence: TGTGCCAGCAGCGCCTCCAGTGGTGAAAAACTGTTTTTT.

CDR3 DNA sequence: TGTGCCACCCGCTGGACAGGGGGGACTAGCGGGTCCTACGAGCAGTACTTC. Translated, it gives CATRWTGGTSGSYEQYF. The chain employs TRBV19 and TRBJ2-7; 12 bases agree with TRBD2. The germline V gene has CDR1 LNHDA and CDR2 SQIVND (reference sequence). Trimming took 10 bases from V and 1 from J; bases not matched to a gene: 14. The CDR3 covers 17 residues.

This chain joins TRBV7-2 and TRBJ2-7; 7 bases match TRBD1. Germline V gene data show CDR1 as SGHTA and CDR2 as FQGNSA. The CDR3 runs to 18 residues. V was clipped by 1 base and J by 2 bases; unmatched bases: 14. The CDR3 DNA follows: TGTGCCAGCAGCTTAGGTAATTCCCCCGGGACAGATCCCTACGAGCAGTACTTC. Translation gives CASSLGNSPGTDPYEQYF.

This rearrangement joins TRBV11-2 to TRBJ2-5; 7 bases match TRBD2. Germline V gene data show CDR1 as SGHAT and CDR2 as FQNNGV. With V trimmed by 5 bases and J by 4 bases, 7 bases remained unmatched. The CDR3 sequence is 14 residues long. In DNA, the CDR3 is TGTGCCAGCAGCCCCGGACTAGATAGAGAGACCCAGTACTTC. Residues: CASSPGLDRETQYF.

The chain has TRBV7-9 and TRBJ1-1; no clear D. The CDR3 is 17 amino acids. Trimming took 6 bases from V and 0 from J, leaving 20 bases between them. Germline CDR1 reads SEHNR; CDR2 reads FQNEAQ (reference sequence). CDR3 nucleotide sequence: TGTGCCAGCAGTTCGCTCCAAGGACGTTCGATGAACACTGAAGCTTTCTTT. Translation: CASSSLQGRSMNTEAFF.

This CDR3 reads CASSSSAYNEQFF. The CDR3 region has the DNA TGTGCCAGCAGTTCTTCCGCCTACAATGAGCAGTTCTTC. The V call is TRBV7-3, the J call TRBJ2-1; unclear D gene. Germline V gene lookup returns CDR1 SGHTA and CDR2 FQGTGA. The V gene lost 6 bases and the J gene lost 2 bases, with 8 bases spanning the gap. CDR3 length equals 13 residues.